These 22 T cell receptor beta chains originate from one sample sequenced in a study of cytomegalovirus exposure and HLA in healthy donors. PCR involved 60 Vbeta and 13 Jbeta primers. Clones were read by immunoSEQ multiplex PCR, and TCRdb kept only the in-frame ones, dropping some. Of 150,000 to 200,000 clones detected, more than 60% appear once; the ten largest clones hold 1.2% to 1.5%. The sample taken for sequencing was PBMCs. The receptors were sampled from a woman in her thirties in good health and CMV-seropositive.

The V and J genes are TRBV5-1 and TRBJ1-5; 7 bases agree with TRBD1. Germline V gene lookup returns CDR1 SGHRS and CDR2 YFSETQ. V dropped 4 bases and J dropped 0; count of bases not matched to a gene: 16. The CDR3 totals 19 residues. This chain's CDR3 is CASSRPGTDRLYSNQPQHF. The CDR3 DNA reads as TGCGCCAGCAGCAGACCCGGGACAGACAGACTTTATAGCAATCAGCCCCAGCATTTT.

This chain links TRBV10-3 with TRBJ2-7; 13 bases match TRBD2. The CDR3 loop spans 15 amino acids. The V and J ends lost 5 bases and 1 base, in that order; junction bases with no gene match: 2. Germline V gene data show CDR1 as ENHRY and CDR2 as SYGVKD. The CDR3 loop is CAISRTSGRSYEQYF. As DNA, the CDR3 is TGTGCCATCAGTCGGACTAGCGGGAGATCCTACGAGCAGTACTTC.

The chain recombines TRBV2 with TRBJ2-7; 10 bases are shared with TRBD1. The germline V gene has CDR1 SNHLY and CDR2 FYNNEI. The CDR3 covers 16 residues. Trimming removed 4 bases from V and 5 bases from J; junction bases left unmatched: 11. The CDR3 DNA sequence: TGTGCCAGCAGTGTCACTGCGGGGGACAGGGGCCACGAGCAGTACTTC. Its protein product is CASSVTAGDRGHEQYF. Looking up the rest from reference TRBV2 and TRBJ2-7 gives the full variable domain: EPEVTQTPSHQVTQMGQEVILRCVPISNHLYFYWYRQILGQKVEFLVSFYNNEISEKSEIFDDQFSVERPDGSNFTLKIRSTKLEDSAMYFCASSVTAGDRGHEQYFGPGTRLTVT.

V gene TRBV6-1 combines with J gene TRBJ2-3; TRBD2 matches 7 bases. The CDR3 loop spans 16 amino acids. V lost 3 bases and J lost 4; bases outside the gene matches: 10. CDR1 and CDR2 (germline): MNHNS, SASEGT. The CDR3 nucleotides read TGTGCCAGCAGTGATTTGGCGGGAGAAGGGTCAGATACGCAGTATTTT. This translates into CASSDLAGEGSDTQYF.

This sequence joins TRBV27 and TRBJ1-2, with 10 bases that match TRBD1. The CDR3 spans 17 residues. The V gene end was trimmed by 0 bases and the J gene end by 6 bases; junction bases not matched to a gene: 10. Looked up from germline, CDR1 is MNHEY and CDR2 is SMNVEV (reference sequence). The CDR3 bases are TGTGCCAGCAGTTTATCGGGGGACAGGGGTAGTTTCGATGGCTACACCTTC. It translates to CASSLSGDRGSFDGYTF.

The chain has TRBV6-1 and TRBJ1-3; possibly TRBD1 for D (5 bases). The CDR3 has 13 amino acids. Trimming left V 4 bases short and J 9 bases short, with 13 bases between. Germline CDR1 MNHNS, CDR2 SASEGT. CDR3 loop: CASSGGGSSTIYF. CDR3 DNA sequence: TGTGCCAGCAGTGGTGGGGGGTCAAGCACCATATATTTT.

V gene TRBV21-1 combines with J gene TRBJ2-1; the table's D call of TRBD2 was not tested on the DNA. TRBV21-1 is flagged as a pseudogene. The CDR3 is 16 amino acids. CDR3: CASSTRTSGRGNEQFF. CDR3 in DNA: TGTGCCAGCAGCACGAGAACTAGCGGGAGGGGAAATGAGCAGTTCTTC.

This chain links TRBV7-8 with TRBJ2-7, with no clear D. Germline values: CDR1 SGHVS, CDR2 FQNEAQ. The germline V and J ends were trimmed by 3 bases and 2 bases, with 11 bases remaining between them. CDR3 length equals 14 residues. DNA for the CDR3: TGTGCCAGCAGCTTGCTAGGAACGGCCTACGAGCAGTACTTC. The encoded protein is CASSLLGTAYEQYF.

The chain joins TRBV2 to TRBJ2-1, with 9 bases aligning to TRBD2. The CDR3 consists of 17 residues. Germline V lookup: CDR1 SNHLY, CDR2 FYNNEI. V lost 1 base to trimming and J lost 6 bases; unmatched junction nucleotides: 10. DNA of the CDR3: TGTGCCAGCAGTGAAGGTAGCGGGAGCCTAGGGTTCAATGAGCAGTTCTTC. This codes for CASSEGSGSLGFNEQFF.

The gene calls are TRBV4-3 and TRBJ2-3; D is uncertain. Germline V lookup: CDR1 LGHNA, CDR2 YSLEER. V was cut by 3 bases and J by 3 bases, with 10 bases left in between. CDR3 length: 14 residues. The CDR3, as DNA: TGCGCCAGCAGCCAGAGTCTATCAACAGATACGCAGTATTTT. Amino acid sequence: CASSQSLSTDTQYF.

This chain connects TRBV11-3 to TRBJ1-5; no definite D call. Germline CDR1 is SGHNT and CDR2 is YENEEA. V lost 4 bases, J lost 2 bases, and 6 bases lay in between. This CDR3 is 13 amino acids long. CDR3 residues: CASSSNRNQPQHF. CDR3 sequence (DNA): TGTGCCAGCAGCTCAAATCGCAATCAGCCCCAGCATTTT.

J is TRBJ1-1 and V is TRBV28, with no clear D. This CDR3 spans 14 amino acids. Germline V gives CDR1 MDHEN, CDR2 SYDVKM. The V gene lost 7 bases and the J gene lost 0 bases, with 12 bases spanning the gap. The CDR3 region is CASTKRHMNTEAFF. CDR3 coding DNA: TGTGCCAGCACCAAGAGACATATGAACACTGAAGCTTTCTTT.

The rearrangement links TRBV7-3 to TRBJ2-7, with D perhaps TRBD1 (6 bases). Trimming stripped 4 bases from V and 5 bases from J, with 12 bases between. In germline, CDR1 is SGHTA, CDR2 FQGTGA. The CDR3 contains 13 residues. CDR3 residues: CASSSGNRDEQYF. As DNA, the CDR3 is TGTGCCAGCAGCTCGGGAAACAGGGACGAGCAGTACTTC.

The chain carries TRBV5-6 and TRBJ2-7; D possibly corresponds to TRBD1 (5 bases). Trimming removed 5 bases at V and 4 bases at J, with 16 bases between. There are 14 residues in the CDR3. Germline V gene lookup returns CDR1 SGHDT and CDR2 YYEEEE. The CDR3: CASRAVDKGYEQYF. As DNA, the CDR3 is TGTGCCAGCAGGGCCGTTGACAAGGGGTACGAGCAGTACTTC.

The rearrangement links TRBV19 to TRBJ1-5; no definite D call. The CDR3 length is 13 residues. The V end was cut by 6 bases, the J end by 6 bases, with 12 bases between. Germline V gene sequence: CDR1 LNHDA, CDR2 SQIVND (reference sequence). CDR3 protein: CASRQAGRQPQHF. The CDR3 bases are TGTGCCAGTAGGCAAGCAGGCCGTCAGCCCCAGCATTTT.

CDR3 sequence: CASSLIQGSYNEQFF. The CDR3 DNA follows: TGTGCCAGCAGCCTAATACAGGGGAGTTACAATGAGCAGTTCTTC. This chain connects TRBV14 to TRBJ2-1, with 7 bases lining up with TRBD1. Trimming took 4 bases from V and 4 from J; bases not matched to a gene: 7. This CDR3 has 15 amino acids. The germline V gene has CDR1 SGHDN and CDR2 FVKESK.

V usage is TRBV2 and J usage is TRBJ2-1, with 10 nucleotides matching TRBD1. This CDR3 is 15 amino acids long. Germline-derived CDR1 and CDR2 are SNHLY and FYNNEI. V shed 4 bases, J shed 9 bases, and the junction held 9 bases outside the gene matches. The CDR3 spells CASSAAGQGQGEQFF. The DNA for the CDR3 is TGTGCCAGCAGTGCAGCGGGACAGGGGCAGGGTGAGCAGTTCTTC.

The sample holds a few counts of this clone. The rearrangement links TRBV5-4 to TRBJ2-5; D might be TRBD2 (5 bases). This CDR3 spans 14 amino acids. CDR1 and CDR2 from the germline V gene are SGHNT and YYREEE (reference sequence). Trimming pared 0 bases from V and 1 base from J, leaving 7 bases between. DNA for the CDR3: TGTGCCAGCAGCTTGGAACTAGGCCAAGAGACCCAGTACTTC. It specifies CASSLELGQETQYF. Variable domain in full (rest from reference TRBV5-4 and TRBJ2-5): ETGVTQSPTHLIKTRGQQVTLRCSSQSGHNTVSWYQQALGQGPQFIFQYYREEENGRGNFPPRFSGLQFPNYSSELNVNALELDDSALYLCASSLELGQETQYFGPGTRLLVL.

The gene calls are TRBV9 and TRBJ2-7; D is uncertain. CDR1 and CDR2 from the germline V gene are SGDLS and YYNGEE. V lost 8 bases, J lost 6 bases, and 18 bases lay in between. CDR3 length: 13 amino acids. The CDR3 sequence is CASSSSPTGEQYF. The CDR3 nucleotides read TGTGCCAGTAGCAGTTCCCCAACTGGCGAGCAGTACTTC.

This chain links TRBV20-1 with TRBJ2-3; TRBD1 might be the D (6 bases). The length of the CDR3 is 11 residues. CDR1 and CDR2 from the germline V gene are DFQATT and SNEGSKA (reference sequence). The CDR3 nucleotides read TGCAGGGGGACAAACACAGATACGCAGTATTTT. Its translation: CRGTNTDTQYF.

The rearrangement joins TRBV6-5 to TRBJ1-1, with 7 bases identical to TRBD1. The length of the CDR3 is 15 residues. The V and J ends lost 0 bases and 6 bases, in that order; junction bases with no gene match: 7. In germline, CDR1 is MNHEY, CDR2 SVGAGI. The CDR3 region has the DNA TGTGCCAGCAGTTACTCACGGACAGGAGGGTCTGAAGCTTTCTTT. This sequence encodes CASSYSRTGGSEAFF.

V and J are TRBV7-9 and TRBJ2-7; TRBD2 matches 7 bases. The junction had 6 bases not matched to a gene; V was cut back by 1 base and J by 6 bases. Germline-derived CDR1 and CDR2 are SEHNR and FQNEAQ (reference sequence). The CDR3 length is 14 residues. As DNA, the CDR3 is TGTGCCAGCAGCTTAGTCGTCAGGGAGGGCGAGCAGTACTTC. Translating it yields CASSLVVREGEQYF.